This passage covers 13 T cell receptor beta chains from one sample sequenced in a study of blood T cells in healthy people across ages. Sample-barcoded 5' priming and a J-beta primer mix drove a second PCR of 7 to 11 cycles. TCRdb re-called the 5' RACE reads with MiXCR, one entry per CDR3 protein. Of approximately 2,000,000 distinct CDR3 sequences listed, approximately 40% were seen once; the top ten hold 20% to 25%. Sequencing was done on a sample of blood. The receptors here all came from a human donor in good health.

This clonotype was counted only a few times. This rearrangement joins TRBV20-1 to TRBJ2-4; TRBD2 is a possible D gene (7 bases). Germline V CDR1 and CDR2: DFQATT, SNEGSKA (reference sequence). This CDR3 spans 15 amino acids. Trimming stripped 3 bases from V and 6 bases from J, with 18 bases between. The CDR3 sequence is CSASGSGGRINIQYF. As DNA, the CDR3 is TGCAGTGCTAGTGGTTCGGGGGGCCGGATAAACATTCAGTACTTC.

This clonotype was counted a few times. The chain joins TRBV6-6 to TRBJ1-6, with D hard to call. Trimming took 4 bases from V and 9 from J, leaving 13 bases between them. CDR3 length: 14 residues. From germline, CDR1 is MNHNY and CDR2 SVGAGI (reference sequence). CDR3 sequence reads: CASSLTEGVSPLHF. The CDR3 nucleotides read TGTGCCAGCAGTTTGACGGAGGGAGTTTCACCCCTCCACTTT.

This chain links TRBV5-1 with TRBJ2-1, with D possibly being TRBD2 (7 bases). The CDR3 totals 15 residues. Per the germline V gene, CDR1 is SGHRS and CDR2 is YFSETQ. Trimming shortened V by 2 bases and J by 3 bases, and 12 bases separated the two germline ends. This CDR3 reads CASSLIGGHYNEQFF. CDR3 coding DNA: TGCGCCAGCAGCTTAATCGGGGGGCACTACAATGAGCAGTTCTTC.

This chain joins TRBV5-1 and TRBJ2-6, with D perhaps TRBD2 (5 bases). Per germline, CDR1 SGHRS and CDR2 YFSETQ. V dropped 4 bases and J dropped 3 bases, with 14 bases sitting between them. The CDR3 sequence is 16 residues long. CDR3 sequence (DNA): TGCGCCAGCAGCCTGACCACGGCGGGTGGGGCCAACGTCCTGACTTTC. This encodes CASSLTTAGGANVLTF.

This rearrangement joins TRBV7-2 to TRBJ1-1; no clear D gene. The V end was cut by 5 bases, the J end by 3 bases, with 7 bases between. The CDR3 totals 12 residues. Per the germline V gene, CDR1 is SGHTA and CDR2 is FQGNSA. The CDR3 here is CASSMYDTEAFF. The CDR3 nucleotides are TGTGCCAGCAGCATGTACGACACTGAAGCTTTCTTT.

This clonotype appeared a few times. This sequence joins TRBV29-1 and TRBJ2-7; D possibly corresponds to TRBD2 (6 bases). V was trimmed by 4 bases and J by 6 bases, leaving 22 bases between them. Germline CDR1 SQVTM, CDR2 ANQGSEA. The CDR3 has 15 residues. CDR3 region: CSVGSWGRSGREQYF. CDR3 coding DNA: TGCAGCGTTGGATCATGGGGGAGGTCGGGCCGCGAGCAGTACTTC.

The chain carries TRBV5-1 and TRBJ2-7; TRBD1 matches 11 bases. Trimming removed 3 bases from V and 4 bases from J; junction bases left unmatched: 9. The CDR3 length is 16 residues. Germline CDR1 is SGHRS and CDR2 is YFSETQ. The CDR3 loop is CASSSSDRGLRYEQYF. The CDR3 bases are TGCGCCAGCAGCTCCTCGGACAGGGGGCTCCGGTACGAGCAGTACTTC.

The chain has TRBV28 and TRBJ1-1; D unresolved. Looked up from germline, CDR1 is MDHEN and CDR2 is SYDVKM. The length of the CDR3 is 19 residues. Trimming took off 3 bases at V and 5 bases at J, with 28 bases between the two ends. The CDR3 loop reads CASSLPPPQAWAHETEAFF. The CDR3 bases are TGTGCCAGCAGTTTGCCGCCCCCGCAGGCTTGGGCTCACGAAACTGAAGCTTTCTTT.

The gene calls are TRBV20-1 and TRBJ1-6; no clear D gene. V was clipped by 1 base and J by 11 bases, with 15 bases between them. The germline V gene encodes CDR1 DFQATT and CDR2 SNEGSKA (reference sequence). The CDR3 length is 14 residues. DNA of the CDR3: TGCAGTGCTAGAGCTGAGGGAACTTTGACACCCCTCCACTTT. Protein: CSARAEGTLTPLHF.

The table lists this clonotype with a few counts. The chain recombines TRBV12-3 or TRBV12-4 with TRBJ2-3; D remains unclear. This CDR3 is 12 amino acids long. Deletions cut 5 bases from V and 0 bases from J, with 3 bases between. CDR3 sequence (DNA): TGTGCCAGCAGTATGAGCACAGATACGCAGTATTTT. It translates to CASSMSTDTQYF.

V and J are TRBV12-3 or TRBV12-4 and TRBJ1-1, with D possibly TRBD1 on 5 matching bases. The V end lost 6 bases, the J end lost 4 bases, and 18 bases lay between the germline ends. The CDR3 is made up of 15 amino acids. CDR3 amino acids: CASSIKGRKGTEAFF. The DNA of the CDR3 is TGTGCCAGCAGCATAAAGGGGAGAAAGGGCACTGAAGCTTTCTTT.

The J gene is TRBJ1-2, the V gene TRBV4-2, with D hard to call. CDR3 size: 15 residues. Germline V gene lookup returns CDR1 LGHNA and CDR2 YNFKEQ. Trimming left V 0 bases short and J 1 base short, with 9 bases between. CDR3 in amino acids: CASSQENYSNYGYTF. For the CDR3, the DNA is TGTGCCAGCAGCCAAGAAAACTACAGTAACTATGGCTACACCTTC.

The genes are TRBV7-9 and TRBJ2-5; the D gene is possibly TRBD1 (6 bases). The CDR3 is made up of 16 amino acids. The germline V and J ends were trimmed by 8 bases and 7 bases, with 26 bases remaining between them. Germline loops: CDR1 SEHNR, CDR2 FQNEAQ (reference sequence). The CDR3 DNA is TGTGCCAGCGCGAGTACGGACAGTCCATATGGTGTGACCCAGTACTTC. Residues: CASASTDSPYGVTQYF.